The next 7 T cell receptor beta chains were all read from a single sample in a study of chemoradiotherapy in HPV16-positive cancers. The table came from immunoSEQ multiplex PCR; TCRdb's copy has only in-frame clones and leaves some out. The profile shows about 8,400 clones, around 74% of them singletons. This material consisted of tumor tissue, taken from a patient who underwent chemoradiotherapy. All receptors come from a human donor with HPV-associated anogenital cancer.

This clone was detected a few times. The chain joins TRBV5-1 to TRBJ2-2, with TRBD2 as a possible D gene (6 bases). V lost 4 bases to trimming and J lost 4 bases, with 14 bases between them. The CDR3 sequence is 15 residues long. Germline V gene data show CDR1 as SGHRS and CDR2 as YFSETQ. The DNA of the CDR3 is TGCGCCAGCAGCGATAGCGGTCCGGGCACCGGGGAGCTGTTTTTT. Amino acid sequence: CASSDSGPGTGELFF.

J is TRBJ2-7 and V is TRBV10-3, with D perhaps TRBD2 (5 bases). The CDR3 covers 15 residues. Per the germline V gene, CDR1 is ENHRY and CDR2 is SYGVKD. V was trimmed by 3 bases and J by 0 bases, leaving 12 bases between them. The CDR3 protein is CAISEGRRGSYEQYF. The CDR3 nucleotides read TGTGCCATCAGTGAAGGGAGACGGGGCTCCTACGAGCAGTACTTC.

The chain combines TRBV5-4 with TRBJ2-3; 7 bases match TRBD1. This CDR3 is built from 13 residues. CDR1 and CDR2 (germline): SGHNT, YYREEE (reference sequence). The trim removed 6 bases at V and 1 base at J, leaving 2 bases unmatched. The CDR3 DNA reads TGTGCCAGCACTACAGGGGGCACAGATACGCAGTATTTT. Translating it yields CASTTGGTDTQYF.

The genes are TRBV7-6 and TRBJ2-3; D possibly corresponds to TRBD2 (5 bases). CDR1 and CDR2 from the germline V gene are SGHVS and FNYEAQ. The CDR3 has 17 amino acids. Trimming took 2 bases from V and 2 from J, leaving 17 bases between them. CDR3 amino acids: CASSLLSPRAVTDTQYF. The CDR3 nucleotides read TGTGCCAGCAGCTTACTTTCACCGAGGGCGGTCACAGATACGCAGTATTTT.

J is TRBJ1-1 and V is TRBV15; D not certain. This CDR3 comprises 14 residues. Germline-derived CDR1 and CDR2 are LNHNV and YYDKDF (reference sequence). V was trimmed by 7 bases and J by 5 bases, leaving 17 bases between them. Here the CDR3 DNA reads TGTGCCACCACTCATTGGACGGCACCGACTGAAGCTTTCTTT. Translating gives CATTHWTAPTEAFF.

The CDR3 DNA sequence: TGTGCCAGCAGTCCGGGGGGCCTACTCTACAATGAGCAGTTCTTC. This gives the protein CASSPGGLLYNEQFF. The J gene is TRBJ2-1, the V gene TRBV27; D might be TRBD2 (7 bases). The CDR3 extends over 15 amino acids. Germline assignment: CDR1 MNHEY and CDR2 SMNVEV (reference sequence). The V end lost 5 bases, the J end lost 3 bases, and 14 bases lay between the germline ends.

The chain is built from TRBV4-3 and TRBJ2-2; D gene ambiguous. Germline V gene lookup returns CDR1 LGHNA and CDR2 YSLEER. Trimming removed 0 bases at V and 1 base at J, with 6 bases between. The CDR3 contains 15 residues. This chain's CDR3 is CASSQEQMNTGELFF. CDR3 nucleotide sequence: TGCGCCAGCAGCCAAGAACAGATGAACACCGGGGAGCTGTTTTTT.